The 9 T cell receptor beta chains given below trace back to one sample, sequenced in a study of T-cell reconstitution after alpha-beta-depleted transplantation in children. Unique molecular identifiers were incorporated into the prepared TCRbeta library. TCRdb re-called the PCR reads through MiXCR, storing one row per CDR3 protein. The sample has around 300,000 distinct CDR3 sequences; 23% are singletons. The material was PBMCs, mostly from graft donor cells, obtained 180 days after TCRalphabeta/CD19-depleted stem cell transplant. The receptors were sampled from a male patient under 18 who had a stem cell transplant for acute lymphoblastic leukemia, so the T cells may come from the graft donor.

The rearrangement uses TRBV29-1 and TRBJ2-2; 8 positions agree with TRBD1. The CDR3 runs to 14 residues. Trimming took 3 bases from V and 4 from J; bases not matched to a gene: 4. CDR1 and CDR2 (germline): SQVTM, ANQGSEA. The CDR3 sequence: CSVDATGVTGELFF. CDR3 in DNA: TGCAGCGTTGATGCGACAGGGGTCACCGGGGAGCTGTTTTTT.

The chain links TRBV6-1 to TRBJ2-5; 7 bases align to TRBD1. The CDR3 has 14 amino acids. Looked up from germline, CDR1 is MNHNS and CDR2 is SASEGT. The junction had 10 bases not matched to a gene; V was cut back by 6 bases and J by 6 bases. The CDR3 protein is CASSLRQGKQTQYF. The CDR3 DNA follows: TGTGCCAGCAGCCTCAGACAGGGTAAACAGACCCAGTACTTC.

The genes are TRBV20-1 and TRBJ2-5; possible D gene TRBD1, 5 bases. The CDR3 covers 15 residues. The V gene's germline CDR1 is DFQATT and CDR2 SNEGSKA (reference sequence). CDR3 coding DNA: TGCCAGGGCTCACTCACGAGGCGAGTCCAAGAGACCCAGTACTTC. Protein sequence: CQGSLTRRVQETQYF.

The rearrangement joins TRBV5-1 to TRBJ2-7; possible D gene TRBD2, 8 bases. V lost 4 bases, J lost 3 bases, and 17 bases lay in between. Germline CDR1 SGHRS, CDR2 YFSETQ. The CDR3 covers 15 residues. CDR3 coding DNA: TGCGCCAGCAGCCCGGGGGGGACAGCCTTCTACGAGCAGTACTTC. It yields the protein CASSPGGTAFYEQYF.

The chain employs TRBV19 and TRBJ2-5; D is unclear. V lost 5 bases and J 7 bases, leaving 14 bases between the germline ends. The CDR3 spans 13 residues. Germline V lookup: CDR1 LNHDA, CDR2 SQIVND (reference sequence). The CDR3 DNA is TGTGCCAGTAGTCTTGAGTGGGTCGGGACCCAGTACTTC. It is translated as CASSLEWVGTQYF.

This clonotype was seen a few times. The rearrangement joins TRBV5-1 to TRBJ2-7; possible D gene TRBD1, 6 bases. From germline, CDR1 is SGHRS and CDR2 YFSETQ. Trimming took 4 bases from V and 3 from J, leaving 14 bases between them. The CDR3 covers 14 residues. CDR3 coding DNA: TGCGCCAGCAGCAGCCAACAGGGTTACTACGAGCAGTACTTC. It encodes CASSSQQGYYEQYF.

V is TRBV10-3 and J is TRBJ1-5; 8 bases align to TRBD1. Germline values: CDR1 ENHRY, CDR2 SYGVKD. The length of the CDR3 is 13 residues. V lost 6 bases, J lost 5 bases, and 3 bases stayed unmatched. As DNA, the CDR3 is TGTGCCATCAGGACAGGGGCCCATCAGCCCCAGCATTTT. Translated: CAIRTGAHQPQHF.

The CDR3 region has the DNA TGTGCCAGCAGCTTAGTGAAAGGATTAAGAAGCAATCAGCCCCAGCATTTT. Translation: CASSLVKGLRSNQPQHF. The chain uses TRBV7-9 and TRBJ1-5; D ambiguous. The CDR3 is made up of 17 amino acids. The germline gives CDR1 SEHNR, CDR2 FQNEAQ (reference sequence). V lost 1 base and J 1 base, leaving 14 bases between the germline ends. Full variable domain (rest looked up from reference TRBV7-9 and TRBJ1-5): DTGVSQNPRHKITKRGQNVTFRCDPISEHNRLYWYRQTLGQGPEFLTYFQNEAQLEKSRLLSDRFSAERPKGSFSTLEIQRTEQGDSAMYLCASSLVKGLRSNQPQHFGDGTRLSIL.

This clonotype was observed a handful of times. CDR3 loop: CASSLFLGTVQETQYF. The CDR3 DNA sequence: TGTGCCAGCAGCCTTTTTTTAGGGACGGTCCAAGAGACCCAGTACTTC. V and J are TRBV5-6 and TRBJ2-5; perhaps D is TRBD1 or TRBD2 (5 bases each). Germline CDR1 SGHDT, CDR2 YYEEEE. V was clipped by 4 bases and J by 1 base, with 17 bases between them. The CDR3 sequence is 16 residues long.